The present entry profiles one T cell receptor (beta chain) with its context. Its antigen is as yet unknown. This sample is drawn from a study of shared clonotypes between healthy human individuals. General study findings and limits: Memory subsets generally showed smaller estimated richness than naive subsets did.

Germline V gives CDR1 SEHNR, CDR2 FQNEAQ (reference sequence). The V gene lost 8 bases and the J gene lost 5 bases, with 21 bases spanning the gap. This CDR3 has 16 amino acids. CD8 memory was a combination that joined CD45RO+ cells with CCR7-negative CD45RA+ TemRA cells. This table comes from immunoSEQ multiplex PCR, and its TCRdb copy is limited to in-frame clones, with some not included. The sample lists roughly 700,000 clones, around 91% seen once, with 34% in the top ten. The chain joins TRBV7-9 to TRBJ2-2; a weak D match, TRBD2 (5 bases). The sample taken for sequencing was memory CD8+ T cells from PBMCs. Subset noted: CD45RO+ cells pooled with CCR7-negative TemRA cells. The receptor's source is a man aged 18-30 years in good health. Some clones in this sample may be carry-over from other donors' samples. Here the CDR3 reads CASDGLPRGSTGELFF. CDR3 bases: TGTGCCAGCGACGGCCTCCCACGGGGATCGACCGGGGAGCTGTTTTTT. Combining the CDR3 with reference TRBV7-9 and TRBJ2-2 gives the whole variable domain DTGVSQNPRHKITKRGQNVTFRCDPISEHNRLYWYRQTLGQGPEFLTYFQNEAQLEKSRLLSDRFSAERPKGSFSTLEIQRTEQGDSAMYLCASDGLPRGSTGELFFGEGSRLTVL.